The 9 T cell receptor beta chains listed next were all sequenced from one sample in a study of blood T cell repertoires in COVID-19. The repertoire was sequenced with immunoSEQ multiplex PCR; TCRdb's copy has only in-frame clones and lacks some. The sample consists of 200,000 to 300,000 clones, roughly 83% of them appearing once. Sequences were obtained from peripheral blood. The receptor source for this set is an elderly woman with acute or convalescent COVID-19.

The J gene is TRBJ2-3, the V gene TRBV2, with TRBD2 matching over 7 bases. This CDR3 has 15 residues. Germline loops: CDR1 SNHLY, CDR2 FYNNEI. V dropped 7 bases and J dropped 3; count of bases not matched to a gene: 10. The chain's CDR3 is CASNQKGRDTDTQYF. DNA for the CDR3: TGTGCCAGCAACCAAAAGGGGAGGGATACAGATACGCAGTATTTT.

The chain recombines TRBV2 with TRBJ2-2, with 8 nucleotides matching TRBD2. With 6 bases clipped from V and 5 bases from J, the junction kept 2 bases outside the gene matches. Per the germline V gene, CDR1 is SNHLY and CDR2 is FYNNEI. The CDR3 is made up of 13 amino acids. The CDR3 loop is CASRGTRTGELFF. DNA of the CDR3: TGTGCCAGCAGGGGGACTAGGACCGGGGAGCTGTTTTTT.

V usage is TRBV15 and J usage is TRBJ2-1; 9 bases match TRBD2. The germline CDR1 and CDR2 sequences are LNHNV and YYDKDF (reference sequence). The CDR3 is 16 amino acids. V lost 0 bases, J lost 8 bases, and 8 bases stayed unmatched. In nucleotides, the CDR3 is TGTGCCACCAGCAGAGATCGAGCGGGGGGAGGGGATGAGCAGTTCTTC. Amino acids: CATSRDRAGGGDEQFF. Full variable domain (missing parts from reference TRBV15 and TRBJ2-1): DAMVIQNPRYQVTQFGKPVTLSCSQTLNHNVMYWYQQKSSQAPKLLFHYYDKDFNNEADTPDNFQSRRPNTSFCFLDIRSPGLGDTAMYLCATSRDRAGGGDEQFFGPGTRLTVL.

This clone was seen a single time. The chain has TRBV18 and TRBJ2-7; TRBD1 matches at 9 bases. From germline, CDR1 is KGHSH and CDR2 LQKENI. The CDR3 length is 15 residues. Trimming removed 3 bases from V and 5 bases from J; junction bases left unmatched: 8. Written as DNA, the CDR3 is TGTGCCAGCTCACCCTCACAGGGGGCACGGAACGAGCAGTACTTC. Amino acids: CASSPSQGARNEQYF.

The chain employs TRBV27 and TRBJ1-1, with D unresolved. Germline loops: CDR1 MNHEY, CDR2 SMNVEV (reference sequence). The CDR3 is 13 amino acids. Trimming took off 1 base at V and 5 bases at J, with 8 bases between the two ends. The CDR3 sequence is CASSLWAGTEAFF. The CDR3 region has the DNA TGTGCCAGCAGTTTATGGGCGGGGACTGAAGCTTTCTTT.

The chain uses TRBV3-1 (or the pseudogene TRBV3-2) and TRBJ2-5, with D tentatively TRBD2 (7 bases). The CDR3 has 14 amino acids. The germline V gene has CDR1 LGHDT and CDR2 YNNKEL (reference sequence). Trimming removed 1 base from V and 7 bases from J, with 13 bases in between. In DNA, the CDR3 is TGTGCCAGCAGCCAAGGGCGGGGGCCACGGACCCAGTACTTC. This codes for CASSQGRGPRTQYF.

The chain carries TRBV7-2 and TRBJ2-1; 7 nucleotides agree with TRBD1. CDR1 is SGHTA, CDR2 FQGNSA, per germline. Trimming cost V 4 bases and J 4 bases; bases outside gene matches: 4. The CDR3 loop spans 14 amino acids. CDR3 coding DNA: TGTGCCAGCAGCTACTACAGGGGATACAATGAGCAGTTCTTC. Translated, it gives CASSYYRGYNEQFF.

J is TRBJ1-2 and V is TRBV25-1; maybe TRBD1 (5 bases). Germline loops: CDR1 MGHDK, CDR2 SYGVNS. V was clipped by 4 bases and J by 13 bases, with 16 bases between them. This CDR3 is built from 12 residues. The CDR3 bases are TGTGCCAGCAGTGTCCCGGGAGGGGAACCCACCTTC. It yields the protein CASSVPGGEPTF.

The J gene is TRBJ2-2, the V gene TRBV7-9; 9 nucleotides agree with TRBD1. Trimming at V came to 0 bases and at J to 4 bases, leaving 3 bases not matched to a gene. The length of the CDR3 is 16 residues. The germline V gene encodes CDR1 SEHNR and CDR2 FQNEAQ (reference sequence). The CDR3 is CASSLAGTGSTGELFF. As DNA, the CDR3 is TGTGCCAGCAGCTTAGCAGGGACAGGGAGCACCGGGGAGCTGTTTTTT. Together with reference TRBV7-9 and TRBJ2-2, the CDR3 gives the full variable domain: DTGVSQNPRHKITKRGQNVTFRCDPISEHNRLYWYRQTLGQGPEFLTYFQNEAQLEKSRLLSDRFSAERPKGSFSTLEIQRTEQGDSAMYLCASSLAGTGSTGELFFGEGSRLTVL.